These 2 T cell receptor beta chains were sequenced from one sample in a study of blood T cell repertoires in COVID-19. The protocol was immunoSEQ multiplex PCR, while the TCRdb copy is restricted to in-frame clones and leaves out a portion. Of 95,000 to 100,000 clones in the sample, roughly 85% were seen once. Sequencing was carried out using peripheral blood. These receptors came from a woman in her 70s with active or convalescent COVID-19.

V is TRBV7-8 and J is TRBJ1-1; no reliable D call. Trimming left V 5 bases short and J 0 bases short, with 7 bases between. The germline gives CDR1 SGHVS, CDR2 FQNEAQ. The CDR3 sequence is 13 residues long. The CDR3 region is CASSLPVNTEAFF. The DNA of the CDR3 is TGTGCCAGCAGCCTCCCAGTGAACACTGAAGCTTTCTTT.

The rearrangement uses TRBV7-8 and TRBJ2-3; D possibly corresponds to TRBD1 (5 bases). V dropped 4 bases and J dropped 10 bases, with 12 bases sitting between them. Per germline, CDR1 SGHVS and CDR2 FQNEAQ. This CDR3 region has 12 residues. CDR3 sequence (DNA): TGTGCCAGCAGCTCAACAGGCATGTCGCAGTATTTT. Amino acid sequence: CASSSTGMSQYF.